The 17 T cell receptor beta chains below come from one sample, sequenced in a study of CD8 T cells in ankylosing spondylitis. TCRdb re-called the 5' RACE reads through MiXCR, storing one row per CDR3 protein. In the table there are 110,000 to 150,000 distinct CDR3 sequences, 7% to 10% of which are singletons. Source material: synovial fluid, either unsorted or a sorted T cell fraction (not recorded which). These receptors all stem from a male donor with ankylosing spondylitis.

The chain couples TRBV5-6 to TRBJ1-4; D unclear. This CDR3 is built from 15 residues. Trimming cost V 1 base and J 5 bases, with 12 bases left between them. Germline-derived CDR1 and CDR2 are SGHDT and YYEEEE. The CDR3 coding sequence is TGTGCCAGCAGCTTGTTGAGCTTATCGAATGAAAAACTGTTTTTT. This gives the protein CASSLLSLSNEKLFF.

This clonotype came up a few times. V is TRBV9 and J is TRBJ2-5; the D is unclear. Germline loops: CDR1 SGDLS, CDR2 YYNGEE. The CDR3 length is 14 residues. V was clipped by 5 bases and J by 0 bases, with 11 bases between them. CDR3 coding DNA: TGTGCCAGCAGTCCCAGCGCCGACCAAGAGACCCAGTACTTC. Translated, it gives CASSPSADQETQYF.

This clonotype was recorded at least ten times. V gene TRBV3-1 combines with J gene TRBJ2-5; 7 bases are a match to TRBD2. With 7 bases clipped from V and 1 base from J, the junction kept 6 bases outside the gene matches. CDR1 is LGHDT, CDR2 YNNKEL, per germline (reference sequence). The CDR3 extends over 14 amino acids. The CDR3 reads CASTFSGPQETQYF. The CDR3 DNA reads TGTGCCAGCACCTTTAGCGGGCCCCAAGAGACCCAGTACTTC.

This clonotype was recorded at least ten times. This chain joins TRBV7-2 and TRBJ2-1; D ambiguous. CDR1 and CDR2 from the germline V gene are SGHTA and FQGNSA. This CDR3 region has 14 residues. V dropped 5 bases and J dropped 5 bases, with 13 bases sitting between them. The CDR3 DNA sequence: TGTGCCAGCAGCCTCCTCCCGGAAAACAATGAGCAGTTCTTC. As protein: CASSLLPENNEQFF. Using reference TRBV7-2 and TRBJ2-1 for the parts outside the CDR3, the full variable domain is GAGVSQSPSNKVTEKGKDVELRCDPISGHTALYWYRQSLGQGLEFLIYFQGNSAPDKSGLPSDRFSAERTGGSVSTLTIQRTQQEDSAVYLCASSLLPENNEQFFGPGTRLTVL.

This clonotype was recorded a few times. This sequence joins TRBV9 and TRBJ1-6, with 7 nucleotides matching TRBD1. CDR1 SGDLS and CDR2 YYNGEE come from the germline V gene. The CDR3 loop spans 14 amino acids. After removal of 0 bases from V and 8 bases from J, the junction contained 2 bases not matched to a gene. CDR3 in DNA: TGTGCCAGCAGCGTAGGACAGGGCGATTCACCCCTCCACTTT. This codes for CASSVGQGDSPLHF.

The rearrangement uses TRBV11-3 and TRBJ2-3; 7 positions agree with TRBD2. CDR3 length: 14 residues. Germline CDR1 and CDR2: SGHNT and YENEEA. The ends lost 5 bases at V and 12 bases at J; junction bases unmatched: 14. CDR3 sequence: CASSPHPTSPDQYF. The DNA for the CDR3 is TGTGCCAGCAGCCCCCACCCGACTAGCCCGGATCAGTATTTT.

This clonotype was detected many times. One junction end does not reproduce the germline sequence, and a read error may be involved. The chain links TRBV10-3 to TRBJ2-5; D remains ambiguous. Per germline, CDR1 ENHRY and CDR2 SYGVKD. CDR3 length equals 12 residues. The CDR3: CAISDTTEAQYF. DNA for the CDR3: TGTGCCATCAGTGATACCACAGAGGCCCAGTACTTC.

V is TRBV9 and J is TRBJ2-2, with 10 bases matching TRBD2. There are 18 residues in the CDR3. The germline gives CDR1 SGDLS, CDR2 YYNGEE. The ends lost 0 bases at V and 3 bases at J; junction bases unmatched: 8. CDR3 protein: CASSVDLAGVIHTGELFF. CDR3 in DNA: TGTGCCAGCAGCGTAGACCTAGCGGGAGTAATTCACACCGGGGAGCTGTTTTTT.

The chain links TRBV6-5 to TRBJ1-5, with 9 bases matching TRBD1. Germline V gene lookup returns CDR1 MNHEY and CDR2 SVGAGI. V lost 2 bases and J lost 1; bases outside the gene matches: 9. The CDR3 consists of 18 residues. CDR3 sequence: CASSYTGQGFRSNQPQHF. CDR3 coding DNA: TGTGCCAGCAGTTACACGGGACAGGGTTTCAGGAGCAATCAGCCCCAGCATTTT.

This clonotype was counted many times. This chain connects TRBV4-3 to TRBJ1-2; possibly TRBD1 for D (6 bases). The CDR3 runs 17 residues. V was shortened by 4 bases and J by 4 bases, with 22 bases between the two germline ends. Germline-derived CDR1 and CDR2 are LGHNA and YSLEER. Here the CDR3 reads CASSRSFAGQRFYGYTF. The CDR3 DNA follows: TGCGCCAGCAGCCGGTCCTTCGCGGGACAACGGTTCTATGGCTACACCTTC.

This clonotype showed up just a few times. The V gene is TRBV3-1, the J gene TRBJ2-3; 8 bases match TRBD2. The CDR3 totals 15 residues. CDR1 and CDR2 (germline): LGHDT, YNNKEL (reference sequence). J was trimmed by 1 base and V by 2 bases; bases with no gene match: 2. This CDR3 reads CASSQQAGGTDTQYF. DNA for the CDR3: TGTGCCAGCAGCCAACAAGCGGGGGGCACAGATACGCAGTATTTT.

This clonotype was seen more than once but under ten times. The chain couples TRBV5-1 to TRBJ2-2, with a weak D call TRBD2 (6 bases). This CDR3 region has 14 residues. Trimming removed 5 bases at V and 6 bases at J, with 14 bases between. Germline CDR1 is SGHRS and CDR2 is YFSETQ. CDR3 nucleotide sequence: TGCGCCAGCAGTTCGGGGGACGGGTCCGGGGAGCTGTTTTTT. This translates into CASSSGDGSGELFF.

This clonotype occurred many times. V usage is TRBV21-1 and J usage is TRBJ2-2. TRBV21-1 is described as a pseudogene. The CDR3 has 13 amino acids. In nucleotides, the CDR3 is TGTGCCAGCAGCAAAATATGGACAGGGAAGCTGTTTTTT. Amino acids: CASSKIWTGKLFF.

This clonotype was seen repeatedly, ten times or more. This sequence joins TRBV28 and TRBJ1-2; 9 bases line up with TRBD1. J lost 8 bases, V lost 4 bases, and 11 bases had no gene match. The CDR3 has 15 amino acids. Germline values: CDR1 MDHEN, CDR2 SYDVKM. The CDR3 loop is CASSSPGQGIGGYTF. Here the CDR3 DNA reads TGTGCCAGCAGTTCCCCGGGACAGGGAATCGGGGGCTACACCTTC.

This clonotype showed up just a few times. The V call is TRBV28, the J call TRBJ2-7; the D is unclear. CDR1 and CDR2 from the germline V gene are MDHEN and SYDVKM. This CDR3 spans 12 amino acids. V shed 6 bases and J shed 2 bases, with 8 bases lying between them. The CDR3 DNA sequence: TGTGCCAGCAGCCCTACGGCCTACGAGCAGTACTTC. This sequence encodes CASSPTAYEQYF.

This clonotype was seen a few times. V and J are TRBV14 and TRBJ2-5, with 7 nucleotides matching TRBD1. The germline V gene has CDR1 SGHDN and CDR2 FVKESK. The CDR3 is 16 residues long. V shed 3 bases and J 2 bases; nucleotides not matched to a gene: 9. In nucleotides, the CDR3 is TGTGCCAGCAGCCAGGGCTCCAGGGGGAGACAAGAGACCCAGTACTTC. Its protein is CASSQGSRGRQETQYF. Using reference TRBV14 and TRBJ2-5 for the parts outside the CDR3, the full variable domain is EAGVTQFPSHSVIEKGQTVTLRCDPISGHDNLYWYRRVMGKEIKFLLHFVKESKQDESGMPNNRFLAERTGGTYSTLKVQPAELEDSGVYFCASSQGSRGRQETQYFGPGTRLLVL.

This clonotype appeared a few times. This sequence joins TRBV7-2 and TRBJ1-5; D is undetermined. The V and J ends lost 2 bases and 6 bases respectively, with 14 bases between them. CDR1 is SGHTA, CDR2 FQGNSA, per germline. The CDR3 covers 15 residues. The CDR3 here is CASSLWEESGQPQHF. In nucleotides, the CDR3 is TGTGCCAGCAGCTTATGGGAGGAGAGTGGTCAGCCCCAGCATTTT.